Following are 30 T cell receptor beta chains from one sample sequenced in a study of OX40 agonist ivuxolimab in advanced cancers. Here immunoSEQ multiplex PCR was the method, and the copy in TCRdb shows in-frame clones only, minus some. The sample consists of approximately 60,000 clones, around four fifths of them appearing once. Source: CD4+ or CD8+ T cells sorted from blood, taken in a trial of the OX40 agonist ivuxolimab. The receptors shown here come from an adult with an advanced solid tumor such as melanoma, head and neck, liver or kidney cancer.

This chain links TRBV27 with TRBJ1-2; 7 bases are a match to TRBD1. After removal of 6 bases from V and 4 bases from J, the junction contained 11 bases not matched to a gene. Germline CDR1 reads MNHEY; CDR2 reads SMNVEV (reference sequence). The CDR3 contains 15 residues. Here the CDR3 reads CASRPRQGSGYGYTF. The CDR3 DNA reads TGTGCCAGCAGACCAAGACAGGGTTCAGGCTATGGCTACACCTTC.

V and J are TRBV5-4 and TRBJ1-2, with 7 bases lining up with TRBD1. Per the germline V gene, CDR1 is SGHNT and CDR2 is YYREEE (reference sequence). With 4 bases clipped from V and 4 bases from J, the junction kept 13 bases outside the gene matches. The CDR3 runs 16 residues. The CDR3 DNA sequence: TGTGCCAGCAGCATAGACAGGGATGGGGGTTTCTATGGCTACACCTTC. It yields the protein CASSIDRDGGFYGYTF.

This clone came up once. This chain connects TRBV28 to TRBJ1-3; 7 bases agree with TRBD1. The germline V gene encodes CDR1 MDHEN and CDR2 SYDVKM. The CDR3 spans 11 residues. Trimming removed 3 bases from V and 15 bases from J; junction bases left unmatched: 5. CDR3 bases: TGTGCCAGCAGTTTTCTCGGGACAGCATATTTT. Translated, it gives CASSFLGTAYF.

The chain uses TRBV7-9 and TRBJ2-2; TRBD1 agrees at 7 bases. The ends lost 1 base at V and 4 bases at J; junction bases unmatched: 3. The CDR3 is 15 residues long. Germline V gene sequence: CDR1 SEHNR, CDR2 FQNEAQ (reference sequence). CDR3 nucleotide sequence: TGTGCCAGCAGCTTAGGGGCAGGGGGCACCGGGGAGCTGTTTTTT. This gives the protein CASSLGAGGTGELFF.

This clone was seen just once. The CDR3 DNA is TGTGCCAGCAGCCAATACGGCTCCAGCGGAATAATATACGAGCAGTACTTC. It specifies CASSQYGSSGIIYEQYF. The J gene is TRBJ2-5, the V gene TRBV7-9; perhaps TRBD2 as D (5 bases). The DNA end is more similar to TRBJ2-7, so the J call may be wrong. Germline values: CDR1 SEHNR, CDR2 FQNEAQ (reference sequence). This CDR3 comprises 17 residues.

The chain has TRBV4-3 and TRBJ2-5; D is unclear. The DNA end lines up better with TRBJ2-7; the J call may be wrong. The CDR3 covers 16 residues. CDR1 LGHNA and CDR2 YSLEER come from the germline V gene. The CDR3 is CASSQVKHAPNYEQYF. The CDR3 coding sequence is TGCGCCAGCAGCCAAGTGAAGCACGCTCCGAACTACGAGCAGTACTTC.

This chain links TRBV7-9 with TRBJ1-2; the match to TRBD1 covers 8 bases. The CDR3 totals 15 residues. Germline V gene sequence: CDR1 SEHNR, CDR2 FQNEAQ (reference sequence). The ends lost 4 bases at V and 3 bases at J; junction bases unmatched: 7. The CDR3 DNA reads TGTGCCAGCAGCTCCACGGACAGGGTTCACTATGGCTACACCTTC. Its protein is CASSSTDRVHYGYTF.

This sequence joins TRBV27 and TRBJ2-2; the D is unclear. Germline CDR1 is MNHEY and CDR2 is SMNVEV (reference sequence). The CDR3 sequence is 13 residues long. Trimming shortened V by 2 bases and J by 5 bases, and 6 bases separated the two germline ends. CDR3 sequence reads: CASSLMWTGELFF. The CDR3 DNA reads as TGTGCCAGCAGTTTAATGTGGACCGGGGAGCTGTTTTTT.

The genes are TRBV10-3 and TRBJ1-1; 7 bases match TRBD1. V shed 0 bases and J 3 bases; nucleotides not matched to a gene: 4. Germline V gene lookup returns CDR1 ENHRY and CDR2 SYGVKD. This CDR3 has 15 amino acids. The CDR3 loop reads CAISESFGQDTEAFF. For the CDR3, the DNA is TGTGCCATCAGTGAGTCGTTCGGACAGGACACTGAAGCTTTCTTT.

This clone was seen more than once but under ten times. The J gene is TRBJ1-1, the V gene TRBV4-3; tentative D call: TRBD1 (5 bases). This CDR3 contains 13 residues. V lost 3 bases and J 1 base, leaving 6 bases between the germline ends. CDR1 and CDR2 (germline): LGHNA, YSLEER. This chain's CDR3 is CASSQTENTEAFF. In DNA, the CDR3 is TGCGCCAGCAGCCAGACAGAGAACACTGAAGCTTTCTTT.

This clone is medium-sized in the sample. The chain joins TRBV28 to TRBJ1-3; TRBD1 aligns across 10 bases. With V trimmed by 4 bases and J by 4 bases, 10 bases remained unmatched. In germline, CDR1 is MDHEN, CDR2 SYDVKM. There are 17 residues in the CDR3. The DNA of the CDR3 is TGTGCCAGCAGTTACGGACCGGGACAGGGGTCGGGAAACACCATATATTTT. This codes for CASSYGPGQGSGNTIYF.

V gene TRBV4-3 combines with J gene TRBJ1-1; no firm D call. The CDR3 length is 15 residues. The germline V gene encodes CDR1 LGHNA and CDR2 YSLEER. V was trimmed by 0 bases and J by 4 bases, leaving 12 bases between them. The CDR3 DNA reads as TGCGCCAGCAGCCAAGATCGGCTAGTTGGCACTGAAGCTTTCTTT. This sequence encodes CASSQDRLVGTEAFF.

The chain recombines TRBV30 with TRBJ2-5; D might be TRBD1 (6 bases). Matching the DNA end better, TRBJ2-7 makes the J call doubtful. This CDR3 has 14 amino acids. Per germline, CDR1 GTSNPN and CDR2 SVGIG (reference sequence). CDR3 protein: CAWSPKGGTYEQYF. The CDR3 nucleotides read TGTGCCTGGAGCCCCAAAGGGGGAACCTACGAGCAGTACTTC.

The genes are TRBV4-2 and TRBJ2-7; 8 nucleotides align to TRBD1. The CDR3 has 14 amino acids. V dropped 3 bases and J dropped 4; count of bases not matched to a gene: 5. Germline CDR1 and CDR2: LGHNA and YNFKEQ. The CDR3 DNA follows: TGTGCCAGCAGCCATTTGGACAGGGATTACGAGCAGTACTTC. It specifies CASSHLDRDYEQYF.

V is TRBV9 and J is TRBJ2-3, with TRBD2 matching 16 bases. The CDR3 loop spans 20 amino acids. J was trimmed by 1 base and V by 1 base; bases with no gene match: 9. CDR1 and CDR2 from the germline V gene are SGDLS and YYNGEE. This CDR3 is CASSVTPGLAGGRGTDTQYF. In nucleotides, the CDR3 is TGTGCCAGCAGCGTAACTCCGGGACTAGCGGGAGGGCGGGGCACAGATACGCAGTATTTT.

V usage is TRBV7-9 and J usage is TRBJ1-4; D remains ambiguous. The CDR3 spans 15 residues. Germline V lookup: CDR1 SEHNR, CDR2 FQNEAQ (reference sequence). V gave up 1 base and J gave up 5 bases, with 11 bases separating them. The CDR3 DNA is TGTGCCAGCAGCTTAGTAACAGCCAGAAATGAAAAACTGTTTTTT. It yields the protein CASSLVTARNEKLFF.

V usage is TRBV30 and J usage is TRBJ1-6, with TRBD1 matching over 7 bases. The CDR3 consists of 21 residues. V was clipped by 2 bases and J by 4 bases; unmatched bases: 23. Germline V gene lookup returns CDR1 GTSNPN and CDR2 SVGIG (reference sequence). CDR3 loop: CAWSLAGAVSRYRGYNSPLHF. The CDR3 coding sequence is TGTGCCTGGAGTCTCGCGGGGGCGGTAAGCAGATACAGGGGTTATAATTCACCCCTCCACTTT.

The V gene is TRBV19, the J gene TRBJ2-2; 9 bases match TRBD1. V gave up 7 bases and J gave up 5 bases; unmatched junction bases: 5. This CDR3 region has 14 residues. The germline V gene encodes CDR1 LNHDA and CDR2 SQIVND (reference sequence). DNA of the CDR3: TGTGCCAGTATGGGGACAGGGCGAACCGGGGAGCTGTTTTTT. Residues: CASMGTGRTGELFF.

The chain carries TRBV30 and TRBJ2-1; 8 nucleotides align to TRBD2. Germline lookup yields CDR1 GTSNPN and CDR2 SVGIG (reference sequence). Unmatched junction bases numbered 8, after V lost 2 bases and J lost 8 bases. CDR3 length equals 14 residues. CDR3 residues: CAWSIAGPVDEQFF. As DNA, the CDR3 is TGTGCCTGGAGTATAGCGGGGCCGGTCGATGAGCAGTTCTTC. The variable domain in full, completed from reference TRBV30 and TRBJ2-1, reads SQTIHQWPATLVQPVGSPLSLECTVEGTSNPNLYWYRQAAGRGLQLLFYSVGIGQISSEVPQNLSASRPQDRQFILSSKKLLLSDSGFYLCAWSIAGPVDEQFFGPGTRLTVL.

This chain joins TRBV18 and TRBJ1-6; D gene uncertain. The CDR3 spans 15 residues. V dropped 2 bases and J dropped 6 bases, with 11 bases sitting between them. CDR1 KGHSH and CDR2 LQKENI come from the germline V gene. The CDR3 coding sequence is TGTGCCAGCTCACCAACGGGTATAGGTAATTCACCCCTCCACTTT. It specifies CASSPTGIGNSPLHF.

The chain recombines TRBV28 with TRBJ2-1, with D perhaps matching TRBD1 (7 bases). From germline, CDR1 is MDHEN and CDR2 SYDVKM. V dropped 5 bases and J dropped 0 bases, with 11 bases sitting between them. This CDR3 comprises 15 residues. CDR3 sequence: CASSPGGSSYNEQFF. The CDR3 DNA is TGTGCCAGCAGTCCAGGGGGGTCCTCCTACAATGAGCAGTTCTTC.

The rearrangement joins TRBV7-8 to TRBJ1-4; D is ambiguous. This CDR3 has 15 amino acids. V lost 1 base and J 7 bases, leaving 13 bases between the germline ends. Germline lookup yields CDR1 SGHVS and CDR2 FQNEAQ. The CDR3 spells CASSLVKGRGEKLFF. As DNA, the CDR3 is TGTGCCAGCAGCTTAGTTAAGGGTAGAGGTGAAAAACTGTTTTTT.

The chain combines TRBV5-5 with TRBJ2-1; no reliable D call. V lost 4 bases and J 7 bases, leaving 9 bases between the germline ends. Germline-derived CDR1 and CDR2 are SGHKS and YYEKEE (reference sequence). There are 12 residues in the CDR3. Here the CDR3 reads CASSPTWNEQFF. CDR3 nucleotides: TGTGCCAGCAGCCCGACATGGAATGAGCAGTTCTTC.

CDR3 sequence reads: CASSVGWGEGEQYF. In DNA, the CDR3 is TGTGCCAGCAGCGTAGGATGGGGAGAGGGGGAGCAGTACTTC. J is TRBJ2-7 and V is TRBV9; either TRBD1 or TRBD2 may supply D (5 bases each). Germline V gene lookup returns CDR1 SGDLS and CDR2 YYNGEE. With 0 bases removed from V and 7 bases from J, the gap between germline ends came to 14 bases. The CDR3 spans 14 residues.

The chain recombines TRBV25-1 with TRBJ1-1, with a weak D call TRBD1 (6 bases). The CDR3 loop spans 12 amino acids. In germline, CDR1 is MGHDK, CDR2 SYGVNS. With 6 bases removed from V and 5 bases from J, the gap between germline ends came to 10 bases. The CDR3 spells CASRAGTTEAFF. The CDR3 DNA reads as TGTGCCAGCAGAGCCGGGACAACTGAAGCTTTCTTT.

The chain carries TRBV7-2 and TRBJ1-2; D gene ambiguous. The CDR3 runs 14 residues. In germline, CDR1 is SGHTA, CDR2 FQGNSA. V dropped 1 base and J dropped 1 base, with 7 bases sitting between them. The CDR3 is CASSLGRINYGYTF. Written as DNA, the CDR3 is TGTGCCAGCAGCTTAGGAAGGATTAACTATGGCTACACCTTC.

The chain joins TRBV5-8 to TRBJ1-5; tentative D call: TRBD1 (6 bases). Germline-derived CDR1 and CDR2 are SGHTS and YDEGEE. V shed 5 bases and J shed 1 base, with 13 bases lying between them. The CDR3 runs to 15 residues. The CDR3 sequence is CASSIQGYSNQPQHF. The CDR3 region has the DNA TGTGCCAGCAGTATCCAGGGGTACAGCAATCAGCCCCAGCATTTT.

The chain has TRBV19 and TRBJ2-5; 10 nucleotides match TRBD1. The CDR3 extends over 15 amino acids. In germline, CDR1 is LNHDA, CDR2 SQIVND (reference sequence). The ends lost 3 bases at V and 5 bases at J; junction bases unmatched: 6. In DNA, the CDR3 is TGTGCCAGTAGTATGATGACAGGGGGCGACGAGACCCAGTACTTC. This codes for CASSMMTGGDETQYF.

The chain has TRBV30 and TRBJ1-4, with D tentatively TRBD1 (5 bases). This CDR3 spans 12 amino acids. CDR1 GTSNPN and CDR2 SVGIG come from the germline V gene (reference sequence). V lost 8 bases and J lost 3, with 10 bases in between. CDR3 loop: CAHRGANEKLFF. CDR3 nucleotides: TGTGCCCATAGGGGTGCTAATGAAAAACTGTTTTTT.

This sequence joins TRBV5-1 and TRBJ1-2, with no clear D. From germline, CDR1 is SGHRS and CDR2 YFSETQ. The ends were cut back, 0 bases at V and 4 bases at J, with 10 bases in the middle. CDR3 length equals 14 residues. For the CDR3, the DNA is TGCGCCAGCAGCTTGGCCCTATCTGGCTATGGCTACACCTTC. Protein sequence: CASSLALSGYGYTF.